The clone carrying this TCR beta chain occurred a few times. Germline V gene data show CDR1 as SGHAT and CDR2 as FQNNGV. This CDR3 spans 12 amino acids. The germline V and J ends were trimmed by 5 bases and 7 bases, with 10 bases remaining between them. PCR involved 60 Vbeta and 13 Jbeta primers. The assay was immunoSEQ multiplex PCR, and TCRdb's table has in-frame clones only and misses some. The sample holds some 200,000 clones; roughly 84% are singletons and the top ten take roughly 1.5%. These data belong to a study of cytomegalovirus exposure and HLA in healthy donors. The chain carries TRBV11-2 and TRBJ2-3; D is uncertain. This TCR was sampled from a man between 50 and 59 years old in good health and CMV-seronegative. The sample comprised PBMCs. The CDR3 DNA follows: TGTGCCAGCAGCGCTACCGGTCATACGCAGTATTTT. Amino acids: CASSATGHTQYF.